The next 11 T cell receptor beta chains were all read from a single sample in a study of blood T cell repertoires in COVID-19. The method was immunoSEQ multiplex PCR; TCRdb's version includes in-frame clones alone and lacks a portion of them. Of a few hundred thousand clones in the sample, approximately 90% were seen once. Sequencing was done on a sample of peripheral blood. The receptor source for this set is a woman in her twenties or thirties with COVID-19, enrolled during active disease.

The rearrangement links TRBV18 to TRBJ1-2, with D perhaps TRBD1 (6 bases). Trimming removed 3 bases at V and 0 bases at J, with 14 bases between. Germline V gene lookup returns CDR1 KGHSH and CDR2 LQKENI. This CDR3 comprises 16 residues. The CDR3 loop reads CASSPTGTRANYGYTF. CDR3 coding DNA: TGTGCCAGCTCACCTACAGGGACCAGAGCTAACTATGGCTACACCTTC.

The genes are TRBV11-2 and TRBJ2-1; weak D call: TRBD2 (7 bases). The CDR3 is made up of 14 amino acids. V lost 3 bases to trimming and J lost 9 bases, with 15 bases between them. The V gene's germline CDR1 is SGHAT and CDR2 FQNNGV. CDR3: CASSLGGAASEQFF. The CDR3 nucleotides are TGTGCCAGCAGCTTGGGGGGGGCGGCTAGTGAGCAGTTCTTC. Supplemented by reference TRBV11-2 and TRBJ2-1, the full variable domain reads EAGVAQSPRYKIIEKRQSVAFWCNPISGHATLYWYQQILGQGPKLLIQFQNNGVVDDSQLPKDRFSAERLKGVDSTLKIQPAKLEDSAVYLCASSLGGAASEQFFGPGTRLTVL.

The chain uses TRBV9 and TRBJ2-1; TRBD2 agrees at 10 bases. CDR1 is SGDLS, CDR2 YYNGEE, per germline. With V trimmed by 1 base and J by 10 bases, 8 bases remained unmatched. The CDR3 runs to 15 residues. CDR3 protein: CASSVTGLAPQEQFF. The CDR3 DNA reads as TGTGCCAGCAGCGTAACGGGACTAGCGCCCCAAGAGCAGTTCTTC.

The J gene is TRBJ2-7, the V gene TRBV6-5; D unresolved. CDR3 length equals 14 residues. Trimming shortened V by 7 bases and J by 0 bases, and 13 bases separated the two germline ends. From germline, CDR1 is MNHEY and CDR2 SVGAGI. This CDR3 is CASTGNSFSYEQYF. The CDR3 DNA follows: TGTGCCAGCACAGGAAACAGTTTCTCCTACGAGCAGTACTTC.

This clone occurred once. The DNA of the CDR3 is TGTGCCAGCAGTGAACTGTGGCTAGTATCTCCGTACGTC. Its translation is CASSELWLVSPYV. The rearrangement links TRBV6-1 to TRBJ2-7; D is uncertain. The CDR3 runs 13 residues. The V gene's germline CDR1 is MNHNS and CDR2 SASEGT. The V and J ends lost 2 bases and 12 bases respectively, with 17 bases between them.

This chain uses TRBV29-1 with TRBJ2-1, with 8 bases lining up with TRBD2. V was pared by 6 bases and J by 6 bases, with 7 bases of the junction left unmatched. Germline V lookup: CDR1 SQVTM, CDR2 ANQGSEA. The CDR3 covers 13 residues. CDR3 DNA sequence: TGCAGCGTGGCGGGACTAGTCCGCAATGAGCAGTTCTTC. It yields the protein CSVAGLVRNEQFF.

The chain links TRBV6-4 to TRBJ2-2; possible D gene TRBD1, 5 bases. The CDR3 has 15 amino acids. Germline V CDR1 and CDR2: MRHNA, SNTAGT. V dropped 3 bases and J dropped 4 bases, with 12 bases sitting between them. The CDR3 nucleotides are TGTGCCAGCAGTGAGGGCGCAGGGCCCACCGGGGAGCTGTTTTTT. It codes for CASSEGAGPTGELFF.

V and J are TRBV10-3 and TRBJ2-3, with D possibly matching TRBD2 (6 bases). V shed 0 bases and J shed 5 bases, with 15 bases lying between them. CDR1 and CDR2 from the germline V gene are ENHRY and SYGVKD. This CDR3 region has 16 residues. The CDR3 nucleotides are TGTGCCATCAGTGAGTCGAATCTTCAGGGAGGAGATACGCAGTATTTT. Its translation is CAISESNLQGGDTQYF.

The rearrangement uses TRBV2 and TRBJ1-2, with 8 nucleotides matching TRBD1. Germline assignment: CDR1 SNHLY and CDR2 FYNNEI. This CDR3 is 12 amino acids long. V shed 5 bases and J 8 bases; nucleotides not matched to a gene: 4. The CDR3 bases are TGTGCCAGCAGTACAGGGGGTCGGGGCTACACCTTC. As protein: CASSTGGRGYTF.

V is TRBV28 and J is TRBJ1-3; a possible D gene is TRBD1 (6 bases). In germline, CDR1 is MDHEN, CDR2 SYDVKM. Trimming took 10 bases from V and 0 from J, leaving 19 bases between them. The CDR3 runs 16 residues. The CDR3 nucleotides are TGTGCCACCAACTTCCTAAACAGGGCCTCTGGAAACACCATATATTTT. Its translation is CATNFLNRASGNTIYF.

Here the CDR3 reads CASSPSGGVSYEQYF. Written as DNA, the CDR3 is TGTGCCAGCAGCCCTTCCGGGGGGGTTTCCTACGAGCAGTACTTC. V and J are TRBV11-3 and TRBJ2-7; 8 nucleotides match TRBD2. The CDR3 has 15 amino acids. CDR1 and CDR2 from the germline V gene are SGHNT and YENEEA. With 5 bases clipped from V and 1 base from J, the junction kept 7 bases outside the gene matches.